This TCR beta chain was identified during a study of T cell responses to AZD1222 COVID-19 vaccine. V gave up 4 bases and J gave up 0 bases, with 16 bases separating them. Germline V CDR1 and CDR2: SGHNT, YYREEE (reference sequence). The CDR3 has 16 residues. Concerning this clone itself: Its antigen remains unidentified.

Broader study findings: Donors in the cohort were predominantly white British and more often female, and clonal diversity was possibly underestimated. Receipt of two AZD1222 doses was followed by a rise in Spike-specific TCR breadth and depth. Baseline seropositivity occurred in only a handful of AZD1222 recipients. Dominant at 160-218 and 743-854, vaccine-associated CD4 TCRs also spanned spike.

Produced via immunoSEQ multiplex PCR; TCRdb's table is partial and in-frame only. This sample carries approximately 140,000 clones, 90% to 95% of them seen once, and the ten largest clones take 2.8%. Here the sequenced sample was peripheral blood, taken on day 0 of MenACWY control vaccination. This receptor was identified in an adult in good health. V usage is TRBV5-4 and J usage is TRBJ1-1; D unresolved. The CDR3 is CASSLRAVTMNTEAFF. The CDR3 nucleotides are TGTGCCAGCAGCCTGAGGGCAGTCACCATGAACACTGAAGCTTTCTTT.